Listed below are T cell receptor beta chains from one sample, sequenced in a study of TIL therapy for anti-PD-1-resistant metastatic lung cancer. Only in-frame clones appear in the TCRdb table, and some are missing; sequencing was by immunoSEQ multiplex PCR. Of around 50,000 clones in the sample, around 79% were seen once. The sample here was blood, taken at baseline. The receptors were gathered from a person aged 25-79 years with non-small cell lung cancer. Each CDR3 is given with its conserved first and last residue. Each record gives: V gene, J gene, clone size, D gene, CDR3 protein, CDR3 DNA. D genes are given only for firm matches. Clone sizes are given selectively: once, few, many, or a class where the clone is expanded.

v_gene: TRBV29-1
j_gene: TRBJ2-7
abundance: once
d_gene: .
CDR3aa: CSVGDSSSYEQYF
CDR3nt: TGCAGCGTTGGGGACTCGAGCTCCTACGAGCAGTACTTC

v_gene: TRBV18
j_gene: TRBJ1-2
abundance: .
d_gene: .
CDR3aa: CASSQGGLNYGYTF
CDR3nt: TGTGCCAGCTCGCAAGGGGGTCTGAACTATGGCTACACCTTC

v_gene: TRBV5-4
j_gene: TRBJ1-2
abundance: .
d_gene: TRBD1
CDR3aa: CATVTQGGNYGYTF
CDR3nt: TGTGCCACCGTCACACAGGGGGGTAACTATGGCTACACCTTC

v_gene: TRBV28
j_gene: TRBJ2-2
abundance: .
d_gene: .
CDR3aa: CASRGYGELFF
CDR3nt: TGTGCCAGCAGGGGGTACGGGGAGCTGTTTTTT

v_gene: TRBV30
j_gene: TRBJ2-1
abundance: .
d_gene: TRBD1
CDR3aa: CAWSVRTGANEQFF
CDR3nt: TGTGCCTGGAGTGTACGGACAGGGGCCAATGAGCAGTTCTTC

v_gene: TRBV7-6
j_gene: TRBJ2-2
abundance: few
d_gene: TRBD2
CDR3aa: CASSLGLAGGTGELFF
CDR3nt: TGTGCCAGCAGCTTAGGACTAGCGGGAGGCACCGGGGAGCTGTTTTTT

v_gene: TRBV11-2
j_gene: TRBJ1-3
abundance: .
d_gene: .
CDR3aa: CASSAPGNTIYF
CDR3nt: TGTGCCAGCAGCGCGCCCGGAAACACCATATATTTT

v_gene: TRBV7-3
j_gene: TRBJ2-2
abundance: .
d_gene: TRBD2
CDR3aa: CASSSGLAGLNTGELFF
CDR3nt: TGTGCCAGCAGCTCGGGACTAGCGGGACTTAACACCGGGGAGCTGTTTTTT

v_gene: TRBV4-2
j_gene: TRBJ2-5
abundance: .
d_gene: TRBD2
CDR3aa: CASSISGVAGGRETQYF
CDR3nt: TGTGCCAGCAGCATCTCCGGGGTAGCGGGGGGGCGAGAGACCCAGTACTTC

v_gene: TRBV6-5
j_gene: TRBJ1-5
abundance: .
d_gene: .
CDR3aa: CASSLSPGGNQPQHF
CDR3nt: TGTGCCAGCAGCTTGAGTCCGGGTGGCAATCAGCCCCAGCATTTT

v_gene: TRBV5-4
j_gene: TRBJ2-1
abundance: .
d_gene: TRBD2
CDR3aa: CASSLGLAGGEQFF
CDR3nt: TGTGCCAGCAGCCTGGGACTAGCGGGGGGTGAGCAGTTCTTC

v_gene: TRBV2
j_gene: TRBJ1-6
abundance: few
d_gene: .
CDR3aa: CASGQTNSPLHF
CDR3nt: TGTGCCAGCGGACAAACAAATTCACCCCTCCACTTT

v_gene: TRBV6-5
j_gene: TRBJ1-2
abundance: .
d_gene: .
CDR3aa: CASSYGYTF
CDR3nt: TGTGCCAGCAGTTATGGCTACACCTTC

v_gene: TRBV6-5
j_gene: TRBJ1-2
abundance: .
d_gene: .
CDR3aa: CASRPGQQNYGYTF
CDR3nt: TGTGCCAGCAGGCCGGGCCAGCAAAACTATGGCTACACCTTC

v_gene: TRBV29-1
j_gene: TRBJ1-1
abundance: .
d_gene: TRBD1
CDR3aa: CSAADRVNTEAFF
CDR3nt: TGCAGCGCCGCCGACAGGGTGAACACTGAAGCTTTCTTT

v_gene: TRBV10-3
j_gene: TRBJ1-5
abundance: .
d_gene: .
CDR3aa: CAISGTQNQPQHF
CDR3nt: TGTGCCATCAGCGGGACGCAGAATCAGCCCCAGCATTTT

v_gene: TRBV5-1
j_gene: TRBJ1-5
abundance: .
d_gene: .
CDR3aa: CASRGHEGQPQHF
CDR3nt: TGCGCCAGCAGAGGACACGAGGGCCAGCCCCAGCATTTT

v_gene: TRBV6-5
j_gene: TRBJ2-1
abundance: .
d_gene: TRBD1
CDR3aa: CASSPRQGSEQFF
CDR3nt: TGTGCCAGCAGTCCCAGACAGGGCAGTGAGCAGTTCTTC

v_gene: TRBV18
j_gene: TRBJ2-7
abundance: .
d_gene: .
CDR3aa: CASSPSPTGLSYEQYF
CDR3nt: TGTGCCAGCTCACCCTCCCCAACAGGCCTCTCCTACGAGCAGTACTTC

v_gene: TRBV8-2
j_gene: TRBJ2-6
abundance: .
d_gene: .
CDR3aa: CGSTYSSHKVGPTLTF
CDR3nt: TGTGGCAGTACATACAGTAGCCACAAAGTCGGGCCAACGCTGACTTTC

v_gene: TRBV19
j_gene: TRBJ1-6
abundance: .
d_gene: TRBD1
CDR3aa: CASSILTSDRLNSPLHF
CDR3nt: TGTGCCAGTAGTATACTCACCTCGGACAGGCTTAATTCACCCCTCCACTTT

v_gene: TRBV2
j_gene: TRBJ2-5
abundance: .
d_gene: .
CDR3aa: CASRLQGETQYF
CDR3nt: TGTGCCAGCCGGCTTCAAGGGGAGACCCAGTACTTC

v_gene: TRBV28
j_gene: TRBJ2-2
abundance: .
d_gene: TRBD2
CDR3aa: CASRLAGPTGELFF
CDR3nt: TGTGCCAGCAGACTAGCGGGCCCGACCGGGGAGCTGTTTTTT

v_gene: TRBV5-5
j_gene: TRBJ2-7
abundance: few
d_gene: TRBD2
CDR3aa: CASSAPGGYEREQYF
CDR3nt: TGTGCCAGCAGCGCACCGGGGGGGTATGAGAGGGAGCAGTACTTC

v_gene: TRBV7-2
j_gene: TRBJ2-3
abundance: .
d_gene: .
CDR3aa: CASTQTRDSPLDF
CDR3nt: TGTGCCAGCACCCAAACCCGGGACTCCCCCTTGGATTTT

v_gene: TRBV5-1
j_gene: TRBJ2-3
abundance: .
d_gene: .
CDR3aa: CASSLVAGTDTQYF
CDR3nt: TGCGCCAGCAGCTTGGTAGCGGGCACAGATACGCAGTATTTT

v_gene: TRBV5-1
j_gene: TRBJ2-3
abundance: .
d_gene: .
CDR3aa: CASSFERPGPDTQYF
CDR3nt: TGCGCCAGCAGCTTTGAGAGGCCGGGGCCAGATACGCAGTATTTT

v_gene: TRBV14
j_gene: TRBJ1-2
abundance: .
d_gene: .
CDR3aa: CASSQVQAGGYTF
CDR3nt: TGTGCCAGCAGCCAAGTTCAGGCGGGCGGCTACACCTTC

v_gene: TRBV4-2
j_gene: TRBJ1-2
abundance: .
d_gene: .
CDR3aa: CASSQDLGRPSDYTF
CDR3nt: TGTGCCAGCAGCCAAGATCTCGGCAGACCTAGTGACTACACCTTC

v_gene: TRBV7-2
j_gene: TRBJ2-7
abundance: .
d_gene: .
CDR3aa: CASSLVGRELAYEQYF
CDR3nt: TGTGCCAGCAGCTTAGTGGGCAGGGAACTCGCCTACGAGCAGTACTTC

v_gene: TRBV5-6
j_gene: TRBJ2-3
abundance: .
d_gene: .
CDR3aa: CASSPLGDTDTQYF
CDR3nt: TGTGCCAGCAGCCCCCTAGGGGACACAGATACGCAGTATTTT

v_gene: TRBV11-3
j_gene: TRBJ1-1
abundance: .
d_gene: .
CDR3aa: CASSEWTAGNTEAFF
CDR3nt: TGTGCCAGCAGCGAGTGGACAGCGGGGAACACTGAAGCTTTCTTT

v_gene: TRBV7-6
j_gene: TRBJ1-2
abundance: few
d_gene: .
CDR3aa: CASSPGVGYGYTF
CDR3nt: TGTGCCAGCAGCCCCGGTGTGGGCTATGGCTACACCTTC

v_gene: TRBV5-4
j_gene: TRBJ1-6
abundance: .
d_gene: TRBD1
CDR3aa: CASSLIGDSSPLHF
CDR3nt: TGTGCCAGCAGCTTGATAGGGGACAGTTCACCCCTCCACTTT

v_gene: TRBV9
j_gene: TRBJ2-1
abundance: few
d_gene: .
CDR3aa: CASSVGSGYNEQFF
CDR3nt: TGTGCCAGCAGCGTCGGGAGCGGCTACAATGAGCAGTTCTTC

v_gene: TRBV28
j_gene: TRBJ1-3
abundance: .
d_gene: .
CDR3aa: CASSPGFPRPLFSGNTIYF
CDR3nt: TGTGCCAGCAGTCCTGGTTTCCCCCGGCCCCTATTCTCTGGAAACACCATATATTTT

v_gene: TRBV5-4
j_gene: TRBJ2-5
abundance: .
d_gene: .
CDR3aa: CASSQPDEETQYF
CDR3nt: TGTGCCAGCAGCCAACCTGACGAAGAGACCCAGTACTTC